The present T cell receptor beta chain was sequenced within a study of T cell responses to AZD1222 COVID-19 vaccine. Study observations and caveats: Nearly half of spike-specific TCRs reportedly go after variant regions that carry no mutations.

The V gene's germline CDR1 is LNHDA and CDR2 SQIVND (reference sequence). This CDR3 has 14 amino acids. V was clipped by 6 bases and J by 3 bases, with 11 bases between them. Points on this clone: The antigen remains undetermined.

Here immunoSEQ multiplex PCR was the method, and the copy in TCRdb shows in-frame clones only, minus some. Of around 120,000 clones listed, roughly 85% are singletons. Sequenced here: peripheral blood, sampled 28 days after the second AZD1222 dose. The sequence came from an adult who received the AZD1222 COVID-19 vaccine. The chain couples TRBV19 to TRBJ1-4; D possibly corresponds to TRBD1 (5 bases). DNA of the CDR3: TGTGCCAGTAGACGGACGGGACCTAATGAAAAACTGTTTTTT. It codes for CASRRTGPNEKLFF.